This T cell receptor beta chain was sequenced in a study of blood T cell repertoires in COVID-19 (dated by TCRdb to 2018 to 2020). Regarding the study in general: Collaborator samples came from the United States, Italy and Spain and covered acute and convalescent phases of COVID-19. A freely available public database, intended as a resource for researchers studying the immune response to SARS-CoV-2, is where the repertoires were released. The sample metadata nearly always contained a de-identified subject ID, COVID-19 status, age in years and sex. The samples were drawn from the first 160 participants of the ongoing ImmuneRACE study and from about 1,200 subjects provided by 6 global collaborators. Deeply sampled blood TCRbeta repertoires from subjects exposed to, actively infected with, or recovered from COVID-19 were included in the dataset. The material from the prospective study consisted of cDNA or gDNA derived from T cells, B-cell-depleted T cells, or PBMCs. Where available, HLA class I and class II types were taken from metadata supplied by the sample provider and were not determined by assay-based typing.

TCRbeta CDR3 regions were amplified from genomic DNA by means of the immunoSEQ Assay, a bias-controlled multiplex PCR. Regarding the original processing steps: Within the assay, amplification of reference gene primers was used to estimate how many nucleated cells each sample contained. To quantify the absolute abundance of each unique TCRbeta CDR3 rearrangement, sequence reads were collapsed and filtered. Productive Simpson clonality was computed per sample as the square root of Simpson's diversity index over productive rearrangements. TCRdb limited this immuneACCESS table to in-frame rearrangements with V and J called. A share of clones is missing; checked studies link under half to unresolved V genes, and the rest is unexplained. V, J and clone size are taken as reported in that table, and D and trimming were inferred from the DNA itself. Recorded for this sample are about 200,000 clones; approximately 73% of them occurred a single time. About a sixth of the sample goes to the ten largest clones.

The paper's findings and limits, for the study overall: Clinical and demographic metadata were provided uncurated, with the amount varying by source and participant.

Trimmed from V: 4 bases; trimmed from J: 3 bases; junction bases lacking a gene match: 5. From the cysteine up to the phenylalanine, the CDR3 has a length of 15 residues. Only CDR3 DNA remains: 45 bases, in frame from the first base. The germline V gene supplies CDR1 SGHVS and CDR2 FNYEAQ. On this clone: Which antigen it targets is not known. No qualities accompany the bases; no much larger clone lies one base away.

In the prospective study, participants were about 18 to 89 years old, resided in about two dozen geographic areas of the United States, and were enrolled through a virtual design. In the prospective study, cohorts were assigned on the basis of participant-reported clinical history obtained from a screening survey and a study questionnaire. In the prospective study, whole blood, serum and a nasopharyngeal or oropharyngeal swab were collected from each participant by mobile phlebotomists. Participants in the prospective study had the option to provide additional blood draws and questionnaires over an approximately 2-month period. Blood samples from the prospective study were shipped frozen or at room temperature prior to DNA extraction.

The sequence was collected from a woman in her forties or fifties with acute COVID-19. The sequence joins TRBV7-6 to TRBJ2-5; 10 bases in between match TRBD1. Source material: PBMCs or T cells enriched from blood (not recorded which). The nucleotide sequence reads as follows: TGTGCCAGCAGCTCGCTCGGGACAGGGGAAGAGACCCAGTACTTC. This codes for CASSSLGTGEETQYF.